This TCR beta chain came from a study of cytomegalovirus exposure and HLA in healthy donors. The study, taken as a whole, reports: An ancestry cluster, one associated with Asian ancestry, reportedly showed fewer N-insertions than the 666-donor mean in a later analysis. Later on, analysis showed that most CMV-associated TCR beta chains appeared to be HLA-restricted.

CDR1 and CDR2 (germline): SSHAT, FNYEAQ (reference sequence). The CDR3 covers 13 residues. This clone was detected a few times. Antigen specificity is unknown. Compared with germline, one end of the junction differs, possibly owing to a read error. Healthy individuals who donated bone marrow served as the donors. Use of 60 Vbeta and 13 Jbeta primers characterized the PCR. This table comes from immunoSEQ multiplex PCR, and its TCRdb copy is limited to in-frame clones, with some not included. The sample holds around 300,000 clones, under 80% seen once. The chain links TRBV7-7 to TRBJ2-7, with 9 bases that match TRBD1. The receptor comes from a female donor in good health and CMV-seronegative. Sequences were obtained from PBMCs. The CDR3 DNA follows: TGTGCTAGCAGCTCTGGGACAGGGACGGAACAGTACTTC. Amino acids: CASSSGTGTEQYF.